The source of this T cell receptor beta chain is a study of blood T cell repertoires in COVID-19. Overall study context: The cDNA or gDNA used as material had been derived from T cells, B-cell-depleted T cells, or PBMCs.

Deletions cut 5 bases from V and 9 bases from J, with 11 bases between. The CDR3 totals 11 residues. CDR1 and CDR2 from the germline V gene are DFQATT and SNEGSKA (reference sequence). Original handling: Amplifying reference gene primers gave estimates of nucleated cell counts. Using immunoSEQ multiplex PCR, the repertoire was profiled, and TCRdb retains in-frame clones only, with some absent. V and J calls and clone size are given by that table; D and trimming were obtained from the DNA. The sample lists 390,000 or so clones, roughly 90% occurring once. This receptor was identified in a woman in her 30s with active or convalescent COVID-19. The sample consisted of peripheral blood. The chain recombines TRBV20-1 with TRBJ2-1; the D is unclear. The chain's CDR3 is CSAPHSIEQFF. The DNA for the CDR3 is TGCAGTGCTCCCCATAGTATTGAGCAGTTCTTC.